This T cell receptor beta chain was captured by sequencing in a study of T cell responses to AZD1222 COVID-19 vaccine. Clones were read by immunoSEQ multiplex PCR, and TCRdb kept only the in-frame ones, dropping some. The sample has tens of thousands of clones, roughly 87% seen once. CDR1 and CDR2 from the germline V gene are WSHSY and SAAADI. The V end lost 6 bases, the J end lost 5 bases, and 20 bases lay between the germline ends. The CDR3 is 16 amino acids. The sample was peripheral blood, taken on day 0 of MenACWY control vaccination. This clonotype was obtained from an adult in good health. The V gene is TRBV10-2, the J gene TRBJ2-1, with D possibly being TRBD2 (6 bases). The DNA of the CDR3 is TGCGCCAGCAGGGGTACGGGGGAGTTAACCCACAATGAGCAGTTCTTC. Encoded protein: CASRGTGELTHNEQFF.